Each of the 24 T cell receptor beta chains below was sequenced from the same sample in a study of blood T cells in healthy people across ages. Primers used in a second PCR of about 7 to 12 cycles were a sample-barcoded 5' primer and a J-beta primer mix. Using its own MiXCR run on the 5' RACE reads, TCRdb lists one record per CDR3 protein. Of 650,000 to 950,000 distinct CDR3 sequences in the sample, 40% to 50% were seen once. The sequenced material came from blood. The receptors stem from a man aged 55 to 70 in good health.

This clonotype was seen more than once but under ten times. The chain couples TRBV12-3 or TRBV12-4 to TRBJ2-2; D unresolved. This CDR3 contains 12 residues. V was cut by 7 bases and J by 6 bases, with 9 bases left in between. DNA of the CDR3: TGTGCCAGCACCTGGGGTTCCGGGGAGCTGTTTTTT. It is translated as CASTWGSGELFF.

The chain recombines TRBV4-1 with TRBJ1-1; no reliable D call. Per the germline V gene, CDR1 is MGHRA and CDR2 is YSYEKL. V dropped 4 bases and J dropped 3 bases, with 15 bases sitting between them. The CDR3 has 15 amino acids. The chain's CDR3 is CASSPRPGIDTEAFF. CDR3 DNA sequence: TGCGCCAGCAGCCCAAGGCCGGGGATCGACACTGAAGCTTTCTTT.

V usage is TRBV20-1 and J usage is TRBJ2-7, with 7 bases that match TRBD1. CDR1 and CDR2 from the germline V gene are DFQATT and SNEGSKA (reference sequence). CDR3 length equals 15 residues. The V gene end was trimmed by 6 bases and the J gene end by 3 bases; junction bases not matched to a gene: 14. Here the CDR3 reads CSAITTGTVYYEQYF. The CDR3 DNA reads as TGCAGTGCCATTACCACGGGGACAGTCTACTACGAGCAGTACTTC.

This clonotype showed up many times. The CDR3 spells CASSLQPDRSIQYF. The CDR3 DNA is TGCGCCAGCAGCTTGCAGCCGGACAGGAGTATTCAGTACTTC. The chain joins TRBV5-1 to TRBJ2-4, with 7 bases identical to TRBD1. This CDR3 contains 14 residues. The germline CDR1 and CDR2 sequences are SGHRS and YFSETQ. Trimming took 1 base from V and 10 from J; bases not matched to a gene: 8.

Only one count was recorded for this clonotype. The chain recombines TRBV10-3 with TRBJ1-2; D is unresolved. Germline values: CDR1 ENHRY, CDR2 SYGVKD. V lost 8 bases to trimming and J lost 4 bases, with 17 bases between them. The CDR3 consists of 14 residues. CDR3 sequence: CAIGAWDTVYGYTF. In DNA form, the CDR3 reads TGTGCCATCGGCGCATGGGATACCGTCTATGGCTACACCTTC.

CDR3 sequence reads: CASREQASPYEQYF. In nucleotides, the CDR3 is TGTGCCAGCAGGGAACAGGCTTCCCCCTACGAGCAGTACTTC. The chain links TRBV5-6 to TRBJ2-7; TRBD1 might be the D (5 bases). The V end was cut by 5 bases, the J end by 2 bases, with 14 bases between. This CDR3 has 14 amino acids. CDR1 is SGHDT, CDR2 YYEEEE, per germline.

The rearrangement uses TRBV6-2 or TRBV6-3 and TRBJ2-1, with D perhaps TRBD1 (5 bases). The germline CDR1 and CDR2 sequences are MNHEY and SVGEGT. Trimming stripped 4 bases from V and 14 bases from J, with 12 bases between. There are 11 residues in the CDR3. DNA for the CDR3: TGTGCCAGCAGTTTAGAACAGGTGGAGTTCTTC. Translating gives CASSLEQVEFF.

V and J are TRBV30 and TRBJ2-1; a weak D match, TRBD1 (5 bases). The germline V and J ends were trimmed by 8 bases and 6 bases, with 14 bases remaining between them. The CDR3 extends over 12 amino acids. From germline, CDR1 is GTSNPN and CDR2 SVGIG (reference sequence). CDR3 in amino acids: CALAGPTNEQFF. The CDR3 DNA reads as TGTGCCCTGGCAGGGCCGACCAATGAGCAGTTCTTC. Supplemented by reference TRBV30 and TRBJ2-1, the full variable domain reads SQTIHQWPATLVQPVGSPLSLECTVEGTSNPNLYWYRQAAGRGLQLLFYSVGIGQISSEVPQNLSASRPQDRQFILSSKKLLLSDSGFYLCALAGPTNEQFFGPGTRLTVL.

In this sample, this clonotype turned up many times. This chain links TRBV7-2 with TRBJ2-7; D may be TRBD1 (6 bases). This CDR3 has 15 amino acids. CDR1 and CDR2 (germline): SGHTA, FQGNSA. V lost 1 base and J 1 base, leaving 11 bases between the germline ends. The CDR3 DNA follows: TGTGCCAGCAGCTTAGGCCAGGGGCCGTCCTACGAGCAGTACTTC. It codes for CASSLGQGPSYEQYF.

The rearrangement uses TRBV20-1 and TRBJ1-2; 9 bases map to TRBD1. Germline V gene sequence: CDR1 DFQATT, CDR2 SNEGSKA (reference sequence). This CDR3 is 13 amino acids long. V dropped 5 bases and J dropped 1; count of bases not matched to a gene: 2. The CDR3 region is CSAGTGLNYGYTF. Here the CDR3 DNA reads TGCAGTGCTGGGACAGGGCTTAACTATGGCTACACCTTC.

The rearrangement joins TRBV4-3 to TRBJ1-1; no reliable D call. V lost 0 bases, J lost 2 bases, and 10 bases lay in between. The germline gives CDR1 LGHNA, CDR2 YSLEER. This CDR3 spans 15 amino acids. The CDR3 reads CASSQDQPINTEAFF. The CDR3 coding sequence is TGCGCCAGCAGCCAAGATCAACCTATTAACACTGAAGCTTTCTTT.

The CDR3 nucleotides are TGTGCCAGCAGCAGCTCCGGGACAGGGGGTTTGGGTCAGTACTTC. Encoded protein: CASSSSGTGGLGQYF. V is TRBV5-6 and J is TRBJ2-7; 11 nucleotides align to TRBD1. This CDR3 has 15 residues. Germline CDR1 SGHDT, CDR2 YYEEEE. Trimming removed 4 bases from V and 10 bases from J; junction bases left unmatched: 13.

This clonotype came up once. The genes are TRBV20-1 and TRBJ2-5; a weak D match, TRBD2 (6 bases). The CDR3 sequence is 12 residues long. CDR1 DFQATT and CDR2 SNEGSKA come from the germline V gene (reference sequence). Trimming pared 5 bases from V and 11 bases from J, leaving 18 bases between. This CDR3 reads CSAGRLGNGQYF. CDR3 coding DNA: TGCAGTGCTGGGAGACTAGGAAACGGGCAGTACTTC.

This clonotype was observed a single time. The V call is TRBV11-2, the J call TRBJ2-2, with 8 bases matching TRBD1. Germline lookup yields CDR1 SGHAT and CDR2 FQNNGV. This CDR3 has 21 amino acids. Trimming cost V 0 bases and J 3 bases; bases outside gene matches: 18. CDR3 sequence reads: CASSLDRIRQGAKSDTGELFF. The CDR3 DNA sequence: TGTGCCAGCAGCTTAGATAGGATCCGTCAGGGGGCGAAGTCGGACACCGGGGAGCTGTTTTTT.

This clonotype came up a few times. The V call is TRBV7-2, the J call TRBJ1-1, with TRBD1 identical over 9 bases. The CDR3 extends over 15 amino acids. The trim removed 7 bases at V and 2 bases at J, leaving 8 bases unmatched. Germline-derived CDR1 and CDR2 are SGHTA and FQGNSA. In nucleotides, the CDR3 is TGTGCCAGCAACCTGCGGACAGGGGTTAACACTGAAGCTTTCTTT. It codes for CASNLRTGVNTEAFF.

This chain links TRBV28 with TRBJ1-2; 10 bases fit TRBD1. Germline values: CDR1 MDHEN, CDR2 SYDVKM. After removal of 3 bases from V and 8 bases from J, the junction contained 3 bases not matched to a gene. The CDR3 contains 13 residues. This chain's CDR3 is CASSLGQGMGYTF. DNA of the CDR3: TGTGCCAGCAGTTTGGGACAGGGGATGGGCTACACCTTC.

This clonotype was picked up a small number of times. V and J are TRBV29-1 and TRBJ1-1; TRBD1 aligns across 7 bases. V lost 7 bases, J lost 0 bases, and 17 bases stayed unmatched. This CDR3 comprises 17 residues. The V gene's germline CDR1 is SQVTM and CDR2 ANQGSEA. CDR3 bases: TGCAGCGCCTTGGGAACAGGGGCGACCATGCTGAACACTGAAGCTTTCTTT. Protein: CSALGTGATMLNTEAFF.

This chain links TRBV12-3 or TRBV12-4 with TRBJ1-6; 8 bases fit TRBD1. CDR3 size: 14 residues. Unmatched junction bases numbered 7, after V lost 5 bases and J lost 10 bases. The CDR3, as DNA: TGTGCCAGCAGTAGCAACAGGGGGTGGTCACCCCTCCACTTT. Translated, it gives CASSSNRGWSPLHF.

The V and J genes are TRBV12-3 or TRBV12-4 and TRBJ1-5; a weak D match, TRBD1 (5 bases). The V gene lost 0 bases and the J gene lost 4 bases, with 10 bases spanning the gap. This CDR3 comprises 15 residues. DNA for the CDR3: TGTGCCAGCAGTTTAGCAGGGACCCTAAATCAGCCCCAGCATTTT. Its protein product is CASSLAGTLNQPQHF.

The J gene is TRBJ2-7, the V gene TRBV15, with D perhaps matching TRBD1 (5 bases). Germline loops: CDR1 LNHNV, CDR2 YYDKDF (reference sequence). This CDR3 contains 13 residues. Trimming left V 1 base short and J 3 bases short, with 7 bases between. The CDR3 DNA reads TGTGCCACCAGCAGAGGGACAAACTACGAGCAGTACTTC. Protein product: CATSRGTNYEQYF.

The chain is built from TRBV5-1 and TRBJ2-3, with TRBD2 identical over 11 bases. V lost 2 bases, J lost 2 bases, and 4 bases stayed unmatched. The CDR3 is made up of 16 amino acids. Germline CDR1 is SGHRS and CDR2 is YFSETQ. CDR3 sequence: CASSFGTSGATDTQYF. DNA of the CDR3: TGCGCCAGCAGCTTCGGGACTAGCGGCGCCACAGATACGCAGTATTTT.

This chain links TRBV6-2 or TRBV6-3 with TRBJ1-2; no clear D. Between the trimmed V and J ends, which lost 4 bases and 5 bases, there was a span of 11 bases. CDR1 and CDR2 from the germline V gene are MNHEY and SVGEGT. This CDR3 comprises 13 residues. This chain's CDR3 is CASSSQTGYGYTF. In nucleotides, the CDR3 is TGTGCCAGCAGTTCCCAGACGGGGTATGGCTACACCTTC.

The chain couples TRBV7-2 to TRBJ1-6; 7 nucleotides align to TRBD1. Trimming cost V 2 bases and J 5 bases; bases outside gene matches: 3. The CDR3 sequence is 15 residues long. Germline assignment: CDR1 SGHTA and CDR2 FQGNSA. CDR3 DNA sequence: TGTGCCAGCAGCTTACGGGACAGAGATAATTCACCCCTCCACTTT. Translated: CASSLRDRDNSPLHF.

The chain uses TRBV21-1 and TRBJ2-1; the D segment call TRBD1 is taken from the table without a DNA check. TRBV21-1 counts as a pseudogene. The CDR3 is made up of 15 amino acids. The CDR3 sequence is CASSKHVRGSWEQFF. DNA for the CDR3: TGTGCCAGCAGCAAACACGTCAGGGGCTCCTGGGAGCAGTTCTTC.